This T cell receptor beta chain is from a study of control samples from healthy donors and cancer patients. The CDR3 is 14 residues long. Germline CDR1 MNHEY, CDR2 SVGEGT. V lost 6 bases to trimming and J lost 8 bases; unmatched junction nucleotides: 9. Profiling relied on immunoSEQ multiplex PCR, and the TCRdb table lists in-frame clones only, not all of them. Among about 51,000 clones listed, 88% were seen once. This clone was observed a handful of times. This TCR came from a man between 50 and 59 years old with head and neck cancer. The source material was PBMCs. This chain links TRBV6-2 or TRBV6-3 with TRBJ1-4; 7 bases fit TRBD1. In DNA form, the CDR3 reads TGTGCCAGCAGCCCTACAGGGGCGGCGGAAAAACTGTTTTTT. It codes for CASSPTGAAEKLFF.